The entry below describes one TCR beta chain. No antigen is known for it. This entry is derived from a study of cytomegalovirus exposure and HLA in healthy donors. Broader study findings: Rarity held for most TCR sequences, but there were some public TCRs that occurred in many donors. In all likelihood, a cluster of highly shared sequence variants was a sequencing artifact.

Researchers ran the PCR with 60 Vbeta and 13 Jbeta primers. The repertoire was sequenced with immunoSEQ multiplex PCR; TCRdb's copy has only in-frame clones and lacks some. Counted here are 200,000 to 250,000 clones, more than 75% occurring once; the ten biggest clones make up 1% to 1.5%. The germline V and J ends were trimmed by 5 bases and 6 bases, with 8 bases remaining between them. Germline values: CDR1 MNHEY, CDR2 SMNVEV (reference sequence). This CDR3 is built from 12 residues. V usage is TRBV27 and J usage is TRBJ1-5; no firm D call. The sequence came from a human donor in good health. Material for sequencing was PBMCs. This CDR3 reads CASSPSGQPQHF. CDR3 sequence (DNA): TGTGCCAGCAGTCCATCGGGTCAGCCCCAGCATTTT.